One and the same sample provided the 10 T cell receptor beta chains below, sequenced in a study of cytotoxic CD8 clonotypes in ibrutinib-treated CLL. Profiling relied on immunoSEQ multiplex PCR, and the TCRdb table lists in-frame clones only, not all of them. The sample contains about 140,000 clones, approximately 80% of which appear only once. This specimen was PBMCs, taken after 36 months of ibrutinib treatment. Source of these receptors: a human donor with chronic lymphocytic leukemia.

The chain uses TRBV5-4 and TRBJ1-1; D gene unclear. Between the trimmed V and J ends, which lost 3 bases and 0 bases, there was a span of 15 bases. CDR1 and CDR2 from the germline V gene are SGHNT and YYREEE (reference sequence). CDR3 size: 16 residues. CDR3 loop: CASSSPFQFMNTEAFF. For the CDR3, the DNA is TGTGCCAGCAGCTCCCCGTTTCAGTTTATGAACACTGAAGCTTTCTTT.

This clone was observed a single time. V usage is TRBV5-4 and J usage is TRBJ2-3; TRBD2 aligns across 8 bases. The CDR3 totals 15 residues. In germline, CDR1 is SGHNT, CDR2 YYREEE (reference sequence). Unmatched junction bases numbered 4, after V lost 1 base and J lost 3 bases. The CDR3 nucleotides read TGTGCCAGCAGCTTGACGGGGGGGGCGACAGATACGCAGTATTTT. Its protein is CASSLTGGATDTQYF. Full variable domain (missing parts from reference TRBV5-4 and TRBJ2-3): ETGVTQSPTHLIKTRGQQVTLRCSSQSGHNTVSWYQQALGQGPQFIFQYYREEENGRGNFPPRFSGLQFPNYSSELNVNALELDDSALYLCASSLTGGATDTQYFGPGTRLTVL.

This clone is a singleton in its sample. V is TRBV15 and J is TRBJ1-5; D unclear. V lost 6 bases, J lost 3 bases, and 15 bases lay in between. Germline V gene sequence: CDR1 LNHNV, CDR2 YYDKDF (reference sequence). The CDR3 extends over 15 amino acids. CDR3 DNA: TGTGCCACCAGATACTCAGACGGCTACAATCAGCCCCAGCATTTT. This encodes CATRYSDGYNQPQHF.

This chain joins TRBV28 and TRBJ2-5, with 8 bases aligning to TRBD1. Unmatched junction bases numbered 11, after V lost 3 bases and J lost 5 bases. This CDR3 has 16 residues. Germline loops: CDR1 MDHEN, CDR2 SYDVKM. The CDR3 sequence is CASSFGGQGAQETQYF. CDR3 sequence (DNA): TGTGCCAGCAGTTTTGGGGGGCAGGGGGCGCAGGAGACCCAGTACTTC.

By proportion, this clone is medium-sized. This chain uses TRBV29-1 with TRBJ1-5, with D perhaps TRBD1 (5 bases). The length of the CDR3 is 13 residues. CDR1 and CDR2 from the germline V gene are SQVTM and ANQGSEA. V gave up 4 bases and J gave up 2 bases, with 9 bases separating them. CDR3 amino acids: CSVALGGNQPQHF. Written as DNA, the CDR3 is TGCAGCGTTGCCCTGGGGGGCAATCAGCCCCAGCATTTT.

J is TRBJ1-2 and V is TRBV2; D may be TRBD1 (6 bases). The CDR3 has 13 residues. With 6 bases removed from V and 4 bases from J, the gap between germline ends came to 12 bases. CDR1 SNHLY and CDR2 FYNNEI come from the germline V gene. The CDR3 spells CASSPGQIYGYTF. The CDR3 DNA reads TGTGCCAGCAGCCCGGGACAAATCTATGGCTACACCTTC. The entire variable domain, with the rest obtained from reference TRBV2 and TRBJ1-2, is as follows: EPEVTQTPSHQVTQMGQEVILRCVPISNHLYFYWYRQILGQKVEFLVSFYNNEISEKSEIFDDQFSVERPDGSNFTLKIRSTKLEDSAMYFCASSPGQIYGYTFGSGTRLTVV.

This sequence joins TRBV5-1 and TRBJ2-4, with no clear D. The CDR3 has 17 amino acids. Germline V gives CDR1 SGHRS, CDR2 YFSETQ. V was cut by 0 bases and J by 0 bases, with 13 bases left in between. The CDR3 is CASSLVSSSLAKNIQYF. The CDR3 DNA sequence: TGCGCCAGCAGCTTGGTATCGAGCAGTCTAGCCAAAAACATTCAGTACTTC. Together with reference TRBV5-1 and TRBJ2-4, the CDR3 gives the full variable domain: KAGVTQTPRYLIKTRGQQVTLSCSPISGHRSVSWYQQTPGQGLQFLFEYFSETQRNKGNFPGRFSGRQFSNSRSEMNVSTLELGDSALYLCASSLVSSSLAKNIQYFGAGTRLSVL.

The chain recombines TRBV7-9 with TRBJ2-5, with D possibly called TRBD1 or TRBD2 (5 bases each). The ends were cut back, 5 bases at V and 5 bases at J, with 12 bases in the middle. Per germline, CDR1 SEHNR and CDR2 FQNEAQ (reference sequence). The CDR3 spans 13 residues. The CDR3 spells CASSTPGRETQYF. The CDR3 nucleotides are TGTGCCAGCAGCACCCCGGGGCGGGAGACCCAGTACTTC.

This chain connects TRBV19 to TRBJ2-1; 10 bases map to TRBD2. Germline values: CDR1 LNHDA, CDR2 SQIVND (reference sequence). CDR3 length: 15 amino acids. After removal of 5 bases from V and 6 bases from J, the junction contained 7 bases not matched to a gene. The CDR3 sequence: CASSPAGGVANEQFF. CDR3 in DNA: TGTGCCAGTAGTCCAGCGGGGGGGGTTGCCAATGAGCAGTTCTTC.

The V and J genes are TRBV25-1 and TRBJ2-3; 7 nucleotides match TRBD2. CDR1 is MGHDK and CDR2 is SYGVNS in the germline V gene. This CDR3 comprises 15 residues. Trimming cost V 1 base and J 2 bases; bases outside gene matches: 3. CDR3 sequence (DNA): TGTGCCAGCAGTGAATCTGGGACTAACACAGATACGCAGTATTTT. Translated: CASSESGTNTDTQYF.